These T cell receptor beta chains were read from a single sample in a study of CD8 T cells in Susac syndrome. TCRdb used MiXCR to reprocess the immunoSEQ multiplex PCR reads, holding one entry per CDR3 protein. This sample has roughly 130,000 distinct CDR3 sequences, with roughly 96% found just once. The sequencing sample was made of CD4+ T cells from PBMCs. These receptors originate from a human donor with multiple sclerosis. CDR3s include the opening cysteine and the closing phenylalanine or tryptophan. The D gene is left open where the match is weak. Size is stated for part of the rows, as once, few or many counts, or as a class when the clone is expanded.

>.|TRBV11-3|.|TRBJ2-2
CASSPRDPKTGELFF
TGTGCCAGCAGCCCGCGGGACCCGAAGACCGGGGAGCTGTTTTTT
>TRBD2|TRBV5-1|.|TRBJ2-2
CASSFGGAGTRTGELFF
TGCGCCAGCAGCTTCGGGGGAGCGGGAACACGGACCGGGGAGCTGTTTTTT
>.|TRBV29-1|.|TRBJ2-5
CSVSYSASVETQYF
TGCAGCGTTTCCTACTCGGCTAGCGTAGAGACCCAGTACTTC
>TRBD1|TRBV2|.|TRBJ2-7
CASSATGPSQQYF
TGTGCCAGCAGCGCGACAGGGCCCTCTCAGCAGTACTTC
>.|TRBV6-6|.|TRBJ2-3
CASSYSSGRTDTQYF
TGTGCCAGCAGTTACTCCTCAGGGCGCACAGATACGCAGTATTTT
>.|TRBV19|once|TRBJ1-6
CASSMGYNDNSPLHF
TGTGCCAGTAGTATGGGGTACAACGATAATTCACCCCTCCACTTT
>.|TRBV7-3|.|TRBJ1-2
CASSLVAGVKGGYTF
TGTGCCAGCAGCTTAGTGGCCGGCGTTAAAGGAGGCTACACCTTC
>.|TRBV9|.|TRBJ2-6
CASSVDGTLTTSGANVLTF
TGTGCCAGCAGCGTAGACGGGACACTAACTACTTCTGGGGCCAACGTCCTGACTTTC
>.|TRBV20-1|.|TRBJ2-7
CSAPIAAGTYEQYF
TGCAGTGCCCCGATCGCTGCGGGAACCTACGAGCAGTACTTC
>.|TRBV30|.|TRBJ2-2
CAWTGSVTGELFF
TGTGCCTGGACCGGATCGGTGACCGGGGAGCTGTTTTTT
>.|TRBV11-2|few|TRBJ2-1
CASSLDDRIQFF
TGTGCCAGCAGCTTAGATGACCGGATACAGTTCTTC
>.|TRBV6-1|.|TRBJ2-6
CASTAGSGANVLTF
TGTGCCAGCACCGCGGGCTCTGGGGCCAACGTCCTGACTTTC
>TRBD1|TRBV5-1|once|TRBJ2-1
CASSLDSGQLYNEQFF
TGCGCCAGCAGCTTGGATTCGGGACAGTTATACAATGAGCAGTTCTTC
>.|TRBV7-2|.|TRBJ2-7
CASSSQTGSYEQYF
TGTGCCAGCAGCTCCCAGACAGGCTCCTACGAGCAGTACTTC
>.|TRBV15|.|TRBJ1-1
CATSQNRNTEAFF
TGTGCCACCAGCCAAAACAGGAACACTGAAGCTTTCTTT
>TRBD2|TRBV19|.|TRBJ2-3
CASETSGRGDTQYF
TGTGCCAGTGAGACCAGCGGGAGAGGGGATACGCAGTATTTT
>TRBD1|TRBV12-3/TRBV12-4|few|TRBJ2-3
CASSARDRGTDTQYF
TGTGCCAGCAGTGCCCGGGACAGGGGCACAGATACGCAGTATTTT
>.|TRBV28|.|TRBJ1-4
CASKGGTNEKLFF
TGTGCCAGTAAGGGGGGAACTAATGAAAAACTGTTTTTT
>TRBD2|TRBV7-9|.|TRBJ2-3
CASRIGGGRTDTQYF
TGTGCCAGCAGAATAGGCGGGGGACGCACAGATACGCAGTATTTT
>.|TRBV3-1|.|TRBJ1-2
CASSRSEGDGYTF
TGTGCCAGCAGCCGCTCGGAAGGGGATGGCTACACCTTC
>.|TRBV4-1|.|TRBJ2-5
CASSQGLSGGRGETQYF
TGCGCCAGCAGCCAAGGGCTTAGTGGGGGCCGGGGGGAGACCCAGTACTTC
>.|TRBV20-1|once|TRBJ2-7
CSASFEQYF
TGCAGTGCTAGTTTCGAGCAGTACTTC
>.|TRBV5-6|once|TRBJ2-1
CASSLDYWNNEQFF
TGTGCCAGCAGCTTGGATTATTGGAACAATGAGCAGTTCTTC
>TRBD1|TRBV12-3/TRBV12-4|.|TRBJ1-3
CATSTGAGNTIYF
TGTGCCACCTCGACAGGGGCTGGAAACACCATATATTTT
>TRBD1|TRBV7-9|.|TRBJ2-1
CASSFGDSRNNEQFF
TGTGCCAGCAGCTTCGGGGACAGTCGAAACAATGAGCAGTTCTTC